This TCR beta chain is drawn from a study of T cells in Graves' hyperthyroidism and ophthalmopathy (dated by TCRdb to the late 2010s). Regarding the complete study: Peripheral blood samples were taken at the time of initial diagnosis, prior to any treatment. Prospective prediction of ophthalmopathy was tested in an independent validation cohort of approximately 18 hyperthyroidism patients and some 17 patients who later progressed to ophthalmopathy. The roughly 100 discovery patients were randomly split 7:3 into training and test sets. The paper reports TCR Vbeta CDR3 sequencing of approximately 140 peripheral blood samples: under 45 ophthalmopathy, over 70 hyperthyroidism and approximately 17 progressor patients. TCR V-J signatures able to tell the groups apart were searched for in a discovery cohort of 90 to 100 patients, of whom fewer than 45 had Graves' ophthalmopathy and under 65 had stable Graves' hyperthyroidism. In addition, the study compared T-cell repertoires in thyroid tissue and in blood from over 5 Graves' hyperthyroidism patients. Once sampling was done, hyperthyroidism patients were given methimazole at a starting dose of 30 mg daily, whereas ophthalmopathy patients were given high-dose intravenous methylprednisolone.

Stable Graves' hyperthyroidism was defined as the absence of progression to ophthalmopathy over 18 months of follow-up. Hyperthyroidism patients were aged 18 to 65 years and newly diagnosed, with disease duration of less than 2 months. Patients with uncontrolled infections, other autoimmune diseases, pregnancy or lactation were excluded. Diagnoses were based on clinical symptoms, serum thyroxine and TRAb, thyroid ultrasound and orbital computed tomography. PBMCs were isolated from 8 to 10 ml of fresh peripheral blood by Ficoll-Paque density gradient centrifugation. Trizol reagent was used to extract total RNA, and RNA quality was then checked on an Agilent 2100 Bioanalyzer. The germline V and J ends show losses of 2 bases and 5 bases respectively, and no gene match explains 7 bases of the junction. CDR1 and CDR2 (SGHDT, YYEEEE) derive from the germline V gene. Including the terminal cysteine and phenylalanine, the CDR3 comprises 15 residues. CDR3 DNA only is kept here, 45 bases in frame from base 1.

The TCR beta CDR3 regions were amplified from RNA transcripts. The first round of RT-PCR for the TCR CDR3 was performed with the HTBI primer set and the Qiagen OneStep RT-PCR kit. A second multiplex PCR round built the libraries, followed by size selection and purification. Paired-end sequencing of the libraries was performed with 100 bp reads on an Illumina HiSeq2000. The authors' pipeline ran thus. Raw data were processed with SOAPnuke, discarding reads with adapters, uncalled bases, mean Phred below 15, or no exact constant-primer or identifier match. High-quality paired reads were merged using COPE v1.2.5, and each unique nucleotide sequence was defined as a clonotype. Clonotypes were aligned to IMGT TRBV, TRBD and TRBJ reference segments using MiTCR v1.1. The analysis was restricted to V-J combinations with a frequency above 0.0001, which together covered 99% to 99.2% of the repertoires. A TCS score was defined as the ratio of F50 (clonal expansion) to E x V (chaos), with BLOSUM62-based TCRdist applied between CDR3 peptides within each V-J. Welch's t-statistics and random forest reduced roughly 500 V-J features to 13, which were used in a naive Bayes classifier (R e1071). TCRdb reprocessed the public reads (quality trimming at Q25 with fastp, clone calling with MiXCR) and kept in-frame beta chains. Identical CDR3 proteins give one entry, which carries the most common genes and DNA. Here the V and J calls rest on TCRdb's processing, not on the authors' analysis. This sample holds approximately 610,000 distinct CDR3 sequences; 16% were observed only once. The leading ten clones occupy 15% to 20% of the sample.

The paper as a whole reports these results and caveats: Most expanded thyroid clonotypes (frequency above 0.001) were also detected in blood, a finding suggesting that blood repertoires may reflect thyroid immune responses. Sample size was not statistically predetermined, and blinding of investigators to group allocation was not performed. During validation, the model predicted progression to ophthalmopathy a median of about 6.5 months ahead of onset, with almost 71% sensitivity and more than 72% specificity. In cross-validation, a model built on a 13 V-J signature told ophthalmopathy apart from stable hyperthyroidism with roughly 87% sensitivity and roughly 81% specificity, and in testing the same model reached 80%/75%.

With respect to this clonotype: Its antigen specificity is not known. It has no much larger one-base neighbor in the sample; base qualities were not kept.

The source is a woman between 18 and 30 years old with Graves' hyperthyroidism. Recombination connected TRBV5-6 to TRBJ1-5; 7 of the junction bases match TRBD1. Sequenced material: blood. The CDR3 reads CASSLGTANYQPQHF. The sequenced DNA is TGTGCCAGCAGCTTAGGGACAGCTAATTATCAGCCCCAGCATTTT.